This paragraph covers one TCR beta chain sequence. This sample stems from a study of blood T cell repertoires in COVID-19. Sequenced by immunoSEQ multiplex PCR; TCRdb stores in-frame clones only, minus some. The sample shows 180,000 or so clones, around 85% of them seen only once. CDR1 is MDHEN, CDR2 SYDVKM, per germline. The V end was cut by 5 bases, the J end by 1 base, with 14 bases between. This CDR3 is built from 15 residues. The chain carries TRBV28 and TRBJ1-1; tentative D call: TRBD1 (6 bases). This clonotype originated in an older person with COVID-19, enrolled during active disease. The sequenced material came from peripheral blood. CDR3 nucleotide sequence: TGTGCCAGCAGTAACAGGGTAGAGGGGAACACTGAAGCTTTCTTT. Protein: CASSNRVEGNTEAFF.